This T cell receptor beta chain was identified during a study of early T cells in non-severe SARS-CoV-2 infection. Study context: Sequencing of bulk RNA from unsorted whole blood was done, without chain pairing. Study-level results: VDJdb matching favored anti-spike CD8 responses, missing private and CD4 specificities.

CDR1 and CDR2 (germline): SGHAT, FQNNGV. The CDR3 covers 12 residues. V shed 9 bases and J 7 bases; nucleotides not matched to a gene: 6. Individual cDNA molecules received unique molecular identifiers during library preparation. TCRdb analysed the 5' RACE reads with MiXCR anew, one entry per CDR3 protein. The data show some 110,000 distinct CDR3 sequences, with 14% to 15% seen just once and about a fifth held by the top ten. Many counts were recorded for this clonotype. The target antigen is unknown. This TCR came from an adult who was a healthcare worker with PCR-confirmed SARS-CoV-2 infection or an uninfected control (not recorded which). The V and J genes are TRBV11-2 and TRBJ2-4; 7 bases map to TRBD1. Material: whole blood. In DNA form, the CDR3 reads TGTGCCAGTCAACAGGGGTTGAACATTCAGTACTTC. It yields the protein CASQQGLNIQYF. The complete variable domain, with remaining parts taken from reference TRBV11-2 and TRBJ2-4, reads EAGVAQSPRYKIIEKRQSVAFWCNPISGHATLYWYQQILGQGPKLLIQFQNNGVVDDSQLPKDRFSAERLKGVDSTLKIQPAKLEDSAVYLCASQQGLNIQYFGAGTRLSVL.